This TCR beta chain stems from a study of blood T cell repertoires in COVID-19. For the study at large: Material from acute and convalescent COVID-19 was sourced from the United States, Italy and Spain. T cells, B-cell-depleted T cells, or PBMCs supplied cDNA or gDNA.

Germline-derived CDR1 and CDR2 are SGHAT and FQNNGV. J lost 6 bases, V lost 3 bases, and 9 bases had no gene match. The CDR3 is made up of 15 amino acids. This clone was detected only once. Repertoires were generated with immunoSEQ multiplex PCR, while TCRdb's copy carries only in-frame clones and drops some. The sample carries 140,000 or so clones, roughly 89% recorded once. Input material: peripheral blood. The rearrangement links TRBV11-2 to TRBJ1-1; 8 nucleotides agree with TRBD1. The sequence came from a woman aged 45-65 years with active or convalescent COVID-19. DNA of the CDR3: TGTGCCAGCAGCTTGGGGACAGGCGGGAGCGCTGAAGCTTTCTTT. Its protein product is CASSLGTGGSAEAFF.